This T cell receptor (beta chain) emerged from a study of early T cells in non-severe SARS-CoV-2 infection. Study background: RNA in bulk from unsorted whole blood was sequenced, and chains were unpaired.

This clonotype was found a few times. This CDR3 is built from 11 residues. Individual cDNA molecules were tagged with unique molecular identifiers. TCRdb called the 5' RACE reads again in MiXCR, with one record for every CDR3 protein. The sample yields around 100,000 distinct CDR3 sequences, 15% to 20% seen once. The receptor comes from an adult who was a healthcare worker with PCR-confirmed SARS-CoV-2 infection or an uninfected control (not recorded which). The sequenced sample was whole blood. The chain couples TRBV1 to TRBJ1-1. TRBV1 is deemed a pseudogene. The CDR3: CTRAGNTEAFF. CDR3 sequence (DNA): TGCACCAGGGCGGGGAACACTGAAGCTTTCTTT.